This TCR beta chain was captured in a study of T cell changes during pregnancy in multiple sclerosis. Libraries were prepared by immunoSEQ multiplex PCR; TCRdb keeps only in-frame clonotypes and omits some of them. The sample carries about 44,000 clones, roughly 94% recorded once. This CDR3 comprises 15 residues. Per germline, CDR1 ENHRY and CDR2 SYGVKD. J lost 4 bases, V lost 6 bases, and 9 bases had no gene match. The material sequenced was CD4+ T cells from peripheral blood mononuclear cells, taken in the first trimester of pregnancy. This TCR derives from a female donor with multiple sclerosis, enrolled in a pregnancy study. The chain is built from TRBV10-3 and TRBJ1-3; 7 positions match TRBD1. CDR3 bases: TGTGCCATCAGGCCGACAGGGCCTACGGGAAACACCATATATTTT. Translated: CAIRPTGPTGNTIYF.